Listed here is a single T cell receptor (beta chain). The source of the sample is a study of T cells after yellow fever vaccination. Trimming left V 3 bases short and J 5 bases short, with 12 bases between. Germline V CDR1 and CDR2: ENHRY, SYGVKD. This CDR3 contains 14 residues. From the 5' RACE reads, TCRdb called clonotypes with MiXCR, one entry per CDR3 protein. The data contain more than 450,000 distinct CDR3 sequences, around a fifth of them singletons. The chain employs TRBV10-3 and TRBJ2-3; D may correspond to TRBD1 or TRBD2 (6 bases each). The TCR was taken from a man younger than 30 who received the YFV17D yellow fever vaccine. The sequencing used PBMCs, collected about 21 days after the first yellow fever vaccination. The CDR3 sequence: CAISEGGSGDTQYF. The CDR3, as DNA: TGTGCCATCAGTGAAGGGGGGTCCGGAGATACGCAGTATTTT.